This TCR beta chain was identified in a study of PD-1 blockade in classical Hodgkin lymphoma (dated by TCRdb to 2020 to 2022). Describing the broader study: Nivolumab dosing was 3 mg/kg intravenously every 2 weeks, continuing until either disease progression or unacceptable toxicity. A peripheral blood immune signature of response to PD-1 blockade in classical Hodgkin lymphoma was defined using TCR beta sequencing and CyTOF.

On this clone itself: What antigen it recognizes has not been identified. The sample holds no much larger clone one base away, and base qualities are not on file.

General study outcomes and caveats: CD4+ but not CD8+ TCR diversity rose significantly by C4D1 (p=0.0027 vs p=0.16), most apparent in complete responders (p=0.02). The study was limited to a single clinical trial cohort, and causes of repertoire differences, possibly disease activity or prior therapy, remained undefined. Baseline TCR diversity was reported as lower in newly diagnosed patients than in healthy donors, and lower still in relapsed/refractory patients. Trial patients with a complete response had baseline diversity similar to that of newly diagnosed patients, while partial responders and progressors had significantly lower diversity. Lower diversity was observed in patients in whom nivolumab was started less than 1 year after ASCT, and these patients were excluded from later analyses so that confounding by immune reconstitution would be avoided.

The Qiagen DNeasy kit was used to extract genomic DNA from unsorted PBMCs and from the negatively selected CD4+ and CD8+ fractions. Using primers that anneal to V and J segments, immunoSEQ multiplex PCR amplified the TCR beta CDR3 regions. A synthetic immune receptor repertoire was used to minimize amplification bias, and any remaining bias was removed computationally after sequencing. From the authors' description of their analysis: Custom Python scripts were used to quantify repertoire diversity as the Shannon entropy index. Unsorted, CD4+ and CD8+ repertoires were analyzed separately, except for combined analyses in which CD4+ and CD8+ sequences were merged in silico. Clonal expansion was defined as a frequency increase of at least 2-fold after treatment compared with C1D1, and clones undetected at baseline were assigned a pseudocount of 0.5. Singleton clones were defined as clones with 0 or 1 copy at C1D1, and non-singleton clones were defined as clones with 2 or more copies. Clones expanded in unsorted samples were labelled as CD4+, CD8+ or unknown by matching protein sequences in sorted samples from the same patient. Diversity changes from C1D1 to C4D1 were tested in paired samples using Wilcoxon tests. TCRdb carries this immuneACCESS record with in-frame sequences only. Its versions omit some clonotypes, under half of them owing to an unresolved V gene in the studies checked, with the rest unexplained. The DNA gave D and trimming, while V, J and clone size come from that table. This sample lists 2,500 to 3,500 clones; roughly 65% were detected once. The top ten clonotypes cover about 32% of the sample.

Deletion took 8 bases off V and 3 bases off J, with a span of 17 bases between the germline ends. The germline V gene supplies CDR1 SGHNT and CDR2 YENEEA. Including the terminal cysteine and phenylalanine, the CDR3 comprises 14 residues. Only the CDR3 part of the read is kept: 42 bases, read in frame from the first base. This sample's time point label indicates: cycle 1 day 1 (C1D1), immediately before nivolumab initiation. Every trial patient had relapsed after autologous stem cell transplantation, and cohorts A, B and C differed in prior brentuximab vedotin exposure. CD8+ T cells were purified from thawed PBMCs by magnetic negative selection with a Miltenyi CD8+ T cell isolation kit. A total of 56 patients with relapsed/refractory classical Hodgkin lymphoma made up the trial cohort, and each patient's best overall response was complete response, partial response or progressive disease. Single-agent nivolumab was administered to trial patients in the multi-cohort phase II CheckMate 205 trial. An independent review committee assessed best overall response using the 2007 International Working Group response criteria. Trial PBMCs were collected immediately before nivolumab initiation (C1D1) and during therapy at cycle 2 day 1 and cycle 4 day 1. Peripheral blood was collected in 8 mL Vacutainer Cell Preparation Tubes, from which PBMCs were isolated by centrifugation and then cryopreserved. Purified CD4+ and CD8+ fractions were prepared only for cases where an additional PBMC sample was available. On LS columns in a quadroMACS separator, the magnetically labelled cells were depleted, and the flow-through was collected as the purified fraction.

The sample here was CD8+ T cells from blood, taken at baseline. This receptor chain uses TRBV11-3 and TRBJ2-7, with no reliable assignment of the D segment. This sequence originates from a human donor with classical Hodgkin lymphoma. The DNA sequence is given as TGTGCCAGCGCCCCCTCCCCCCTATGCTACGAGCAGTACTTC. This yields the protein CASAPSPLCYEQYF.